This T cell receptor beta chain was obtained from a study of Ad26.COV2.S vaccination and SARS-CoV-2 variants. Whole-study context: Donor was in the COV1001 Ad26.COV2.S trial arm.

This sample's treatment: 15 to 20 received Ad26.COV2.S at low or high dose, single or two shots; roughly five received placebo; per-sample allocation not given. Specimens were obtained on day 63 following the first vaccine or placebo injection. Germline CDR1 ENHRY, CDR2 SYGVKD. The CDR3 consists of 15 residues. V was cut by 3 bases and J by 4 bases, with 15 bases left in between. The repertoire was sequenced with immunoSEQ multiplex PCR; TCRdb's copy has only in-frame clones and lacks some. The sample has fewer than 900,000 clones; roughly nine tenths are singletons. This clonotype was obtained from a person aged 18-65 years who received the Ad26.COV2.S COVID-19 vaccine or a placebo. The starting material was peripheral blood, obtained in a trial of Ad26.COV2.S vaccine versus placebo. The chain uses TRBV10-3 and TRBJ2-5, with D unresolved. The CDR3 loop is CAISDGFGPGETQYF. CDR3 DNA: TGTGCCATCAGTGACGGGTTTGGACCGGGAGAGACCCAGTACTTC.